The rows below give T cell receptor beta chains drawn from one sample of a study of cytomegalovirus exposure and HLA in healthy donors. Sequenced by immunoSEQ multiplex PCR; TCRdb stores in-frame clones only, minus some. The sample carries 70,000 or so clones, about 93% recorded once. The specimen sequenced was PBMCs. The receptor source for this set is a woman under 30 in good health and CMV-seropositive. Each CDR3 is given with its conserved first and last residue. A D gene is named only where the DNA matches it firmly. Size is omitted from some rows. Given values are once, few, many or a class for expanded clones.

cdr3_nt | cdr3_aa | j_call | d_call | clone_size | v_call
TGTGCTAGTGGTTTGGCCCTTGGGCCCTACAATGAGCAGTTCTTC | CASGLALGPYNEQFF | TRBJ2-1 | NA | NA | TRBV12-5
TGTGCCAGTCGACAGGGTGGAGCTAATGAGCAGTTCTTC | CASRQGGANEQFF | TRBJ2-1 | TRBD1 | NA | TRBV7-6
TGTGCCAGCAGCGTAGACCAGGCAGCTAACTATGGCTACACCTTC | CASSVDQAANYGYTF | TRBJ1-2 | NA | NA | TRBV9
TGTGCCAGCAGTTTATCGGGCAGGGGCTTTACAGATACGCAGTATTTT | CASSLSGRGFTDTQYF | TRBJ2-3 | NA | NA | TRBV27
TGTGCCAGCAGCGACGACCGGGGCGGGACTAGACTCTCTCGCGAGCAGTACTTC | CASSDDRGGTRLSREQYF | TRBJ2-7 | TRBD2 | NA | TRBV11-2
TGTGCCAGCAGCTTGGGCAGGTACCAAGAGACCCAGTACTTC | CASSLGRYQETQYF | TRBJ2-5 | NA | once | TRBV7-9
TGTGCCAGTGGCCTGGGAGAGCTGAGCTCCTACAATGAGCAGTTCTTC | CASGLGELSSYNEQFF | TRBJ2-1 | NA | NA | TRBV19
TGCGCCAGCAGCCACCCACTAGCGAGCCAAGAGACCCAGTACTTC | CASSHPLASQETQYF | TRBJ2-5 | TRBD2 | NA | TRBV4-1
TGCGCCAGCAGCTTGGGGGACAGGGGTGTACGGGAGACCCAGTACTTC | CASSLGDRGVRETQYF | TRBJ2-5 | TRBD1 | NA | TRBV5-1
TGTGCCAGCAGTTACCTCTCCAAGCGGGAGACCTACGAGCAGTACTTC | CASSYLSKRETYEQYF | TRBJ2-7 | TRBD2 | NA | TRBV6-5
TGTGCCAGCAGCCCTGTGACAGGGGGAACCTACAATGAGCAGTTCTTC | CASSPVTGGTYNEQFF | TRBJ2-1 | TRBD1 | NA | TRBV7-9
TGTGCCAGCAGCTTGGGACTCAACACCGGGGAGCTGTTTTTT | CASSLGLNTGELFF | TRBJ2-2 | NA | NA | TRBV5-4
TGCAGTGCTAGAGATCTCGGGGAGCTGTTTTTT | CSARDLGELFF | TRBJ2-2 | NA | once | TRBV20-1
TGCGCCAGCAGCCGAGAAGGGACAGGGGGAGAAAAACTGTTTTTT | CASSREGTGGEKLFF | TRBJ1-4 | TRBD1 | NA | TRBV5-1
TGCAGCGTTGATAGGCGGACTAGCGGGAGGGCCAATGAGCAGTTCTTC | CSVDRRTSGRANEQFF | TRBJ2-1 | TRBD2 | NA | TRBV29-1
TGTGCCAGCAGCCAGGGATGGGACAATGAGCAGTTCTTC | CASSQGWDNEQFF | TRBJ2-1 | NA | NA | TRBV7-2
TGTGCCAGCAGCGCACGGACAGGGGAAAGGACGGACACCGGGGAGCTGTTTTTT | CASSARTGERTDTGELFF | TRBJ2-2 | TRBD1 | NA | TRBV9
TGTGCTAGTGGCCCTCCCCTACGCATGAACACTGAAGCTTTCTTT | CASGPPLRMNTEAFF | TRBJ1-1 | NA | NA | TRBV12-5
TGCGCCAGCAGGACACATTCTAGCACAGATACGCAGTATTTT | CASRTHSSTDTQYF | TRBJ2-3 | NA | once | TRBV10-1
TGTGCCAGCACACAGGACCGCTCTGGGGCCAACGTCCTGACTTTC | CASTQDRSGANVLTF | TRBJ2-6 | NA | few | TRBV2
TGTGCCAGTAGTATACGGGAGACCCAGTACTTC | CASSIRETQYF | TRBJ2-5 | NA | NA | TRBV19
TGTGCCAGCAGCTTAGAGGTAGGCAGGGGGAAAACTCAGCCCCAGCATTTT | CASSLEVGRGKTQPQHF | TRBJ1-5 | TRBD1 | NA | TRBV11-2
TGTGCCAGCAGACCGAGCGGGGGGGAAGAGACCCAGTACTTC | CASRPSGGEETQYF | TRBJ2-5 | TRBD2 | medium-sized | TRBV5-4
TGTGCCAGCGGGGGGGCCGGTTTCACAGATACGCAGTATTTT | CASGGAGFTDTQYF | TRBJ2-3 | NA | NA | TRBV28
TGCGCCAGCAGCCAAGAGTGGCTGAACACCGGGGAGCTGTTTTTT | CASSQEWLNTGELFF | TRBJ2-2 | NA | NA | TRBV4-3
TGCAGCGTTGCATCCCAGTCAATCTACGAGCAGTACTTC | CSVASQSIYEQYF | TRBJ2-7 | NA | NA | TRBV29-1
TGCGCCAGCAGCCCCCAGGGGACGAGCTCCTACGAGCAGTACTTC | CASSPQGTSSYEQYF | TRBJ2-7 | NA | NA | TRBV4-1
TGTGCCAGCAGCTTAGTGGGTAGCGGGGTTAAAGAGACCCAGTACTTC | CASSLVGSGVKETQYF | TRBJ2-5 | TRBD2 | NA | TRBV7-9
TGTGCCAGCACCGACCTGGACAGGAACACTGAAGCTTTCTTT | CASTDLDRNTEAFF | TRBJ1-1 | NA | NA | TRBV7-8
TGTGCCAGCAGCTCGGGACAGGGCAACTATGGCTACACCTTC | CASSSGQGNYGYTF | TRBJ1-2 | TRBD1 | once | TRBV7-9
TGTGCCAGCAGCTTCCAGCGGGCGAGCACAGATACGCAGTATTTT | CASSFQRASTDTQYF | TRBJ2-3 | NA | NA | TRBV7-9
TGTGCCAGCAGCCAAGAAGGGGCAGGGTCGAACACCGGGGAGCTGTTTTTT | CASSQEGAGSNTGELFF | TRBJ2-2 | NA | NA | TRBV14
TGTGCCAGCAGCTCGGCGGGACGGGCCTACGAGCAGTACTTC | CASSSAGRAYEQYF | TRBJ2-7 | NA | NA | TRBV5-6
TGTGCCAGCAGCGGGACAGGCGGCGGGTATGGCTACACCTTC | CASSGTGGGYGYTF | TRBJ1-2 | TRBD1 | once | TRBV7-9